This TCR beta chain was sequenced during a study of CD8 T cells in ankylosing spondylitis. This clonotype appeared a few times. What it recognizes is unknown. Study conclusions and caveats: Several highly homologous variants made up a TCR beta motif, and this motif appeared characteristic of ankylosing spondylitis blood. Reactive arthritis synovial fluid and blood were previously reported to contain some motif variants.

Quantitative 5'-RACE with molecular barcodes produced the TCR beta libraries. One entry per CDR3 protein, called by TCRdb with MiXCR from the 5' RACE reads. Of roughly 440,000 distinct CDR3 sequences listed, under 20% are singletons. This CDR3 is built from 15 residues. V was clipped by 5 bases and J by 8 bases; unmatched bases: 11. The source material was blood, either unsorted or a sorted T cell fraction (not recorded which). The chain is built from TRBV12-3 or TRBV12-4 and TRBJ2-1, with 8 bases lining up with TRBD2. The receptor's source is a male donor with ankylosing spondylitis. The CDR3 DNA reads as TGTGCCAGCAGTCCAAGCGGGACTAGTAATGATGAGCAGTTCTTC. It yields the protein CASSPSGTSNDEQFF.